This TCR beta chain is from a study of blood T cell repertoires in COVID-19. Study in general: Samples representing acute and convalescent COVID-19 were sourced from the United States, Italy and Spain.

The protocol was immunoSEQ multiplex PCR, while the TCRdb copy is restricted to in-frame clones and leaves out a portion. Among more than 110,000 clones listed, 80% to 90% were seen once. J was trimmed by 7 bases and V by 5 bases; bases with no gene match: 7. This CDR3 has 13 residues. CDR1 and CDR2 (germline): SGHTA, FQGTGA. In this sample, this clone turned up once. This TCR was sampled from a woman aged 40 to 49 with acute or convalescent COVID-19. The material sequenced was peripheral blood. The V call is TRBV7-3, the J call TRBJ1-1; 7 nucleotides align to TRBD1. The CDR3 here is CASSPRQGGEAFF. The CDR3 DNA is TGTGCCAGCAGCCCCCGACAGGGCGGTGAAGCTTTCTTT.